The 7 T cell receptor beta chains below all came from one sample that was sequenced in a study of glioma-infiltrating T cells. Amplification of TCR alpha and beta CDR3 regions from RNA used iRepertoire nested multiplex PCR. One entry per CDR3 protein, called by TCRdb with MiXCR from the multiplex PCR reads. Among about 140,000 distinct CDR3 sequences listed, around 42% were seen once. The sequencing input was glioma tissue, nonneoplastic brain tissue, or PBMCs (not recorded which). The receptors originated from a human donor with low-grade glioma or glioblastoma, undergoing nonglioma brain surgery, or in good health (not recorded which).

The chain carries TRBV6-5 and TRBJ2-3, with 9 nucleotides matching TRBD1. V lost 5 bases and J lost 0; bases outside the gene matches: 9. The germline gives CDR1 MNHEY, CDR2 SVGAGI. This CDR3 is built from 17 residues. DNA of the CDR3: TGTGCCAGCAGTCGAATACAGGGGGCGCGGAGCACAGATACGCAGTATTTT. The encoded protein is CASSRIQGARSTDTQYF.

J is TRBJ2-6 and V is TRBV2, with D perhaps TRBD1 (6 bases). The ends were cut back, 6 bases at V and 0 bases at J, with 15 bases in the middle. This CDR3 has 17 amino acids. CDR1 is SNHLY, CDR2 FYNNEI, per germline. The CDR3 region has the DNA TGTGCCAGCAGCACCCGGACAGACAGCTCTGGGGCCAACGTCCTGACTTTC. Its translation is CASSTRTDSSGANVLTF.

This clonotype appeared a few times. The chain combines TRBV18 with TRBJ2-7; TRBD2 agrees at 11 bases. The CDR3 consists of 14 residues. Germline loops: CDR1 KGHSH, CDR2 LQKENI. V dropped 5 bases and J dropped 6; count of bases not matched to a gene: 6. The CDR3 spells CASSTTSGGGEQYF. In DNA form, the CDR3 reads TGTGCCAGCTCAACAACTAGCGGGGGTGGCGAGCAGTACTTC.

With respect to this clonotype: One end of the junction does not line up with germline, which may come from a read error. V gene TRBV4-1 combines with J gene TRBJ2-1; 10 nucleotides agree with TRBD2. From germline, CDR1 is MGHRA and CDR2 YSYEKL. This CDR3 comprises 14 residues. The CDR3 region has the DNA TGCGCCAGCAGCCGTCTAGCGGGGGTCAATAAGCAGTTCTTC. Translated, it gives CASSRLAGVNKQFF.

This clonotype was counted only a few times. The chain uses TRBV20-1 and TRBJ2-1; D is uncertain. Per germline, CDR1 DFQATT and CDR2 SNEGSKA (reference sequence). Trimming stripped 1 base from V and 10 bases from J, with 8 bases between. There are 11 residues in the CDR3. This chain's CDR3 is CSARGIGEQFF. In DNA form, the CDR3 reads TGCAGTGCTAGAGGGATCGGAGAGCAGTTCTTC.

This clonotype has more than one count but fewer than ten. The chain joins TRBV28 to TRBJ1-4; D is unresolved. V lost 2 bases, J lost 8 bases, and 12 bases lay in between. Germline CDR1 reads MDHEN; CDR2 reads SYDVKM. The CDR3 sequence is 14 residues long. The CDR3 sequence: CASSLASIREKLFF. The CDR3 DNA sequence: TGTGCCAGCAGTTTAGCCTCAATCCGGGAAAAACTGTTTTTT.

This clonotype was seen more than once but under ten times. V and J are TRBV4-1 and TRBJ2-2; tentatively, D is TRBD2 (6 bases). This CDR3 has 16 amino acids. Looked up from germline, CDR1 is MGHRA and CDR2 is YSYEKL. V was pared by 0 bases and J by 1 base, with 9 bases between. The CDR3, as DNA: TGCGCCAGCAGCCAAGATGAAGCGGGGAACACCGGGGAGCTGTTTTTT. Translated: CASSQDEAGNTGELFF.